This paragraph reports one TCR beta chain. Its target is unknown. Germline values: CDR1 SGHTA, CDR2 FQGTGA. With V trimmed by 3 bases and J by 3 bases, 1 base remained unmatched. The CDR3 sequence is 13 residues long. The source of the sample is a study of T cell responses to AZD1222 COVID-19 vaccine. Findings and limits, study-wide: It was only after the peak T cell response that any repertoires were sampled. Vaccine-associated CD4 TCRs ranged over spike, dominating at 160-218 and 743-854. Donors in the cohort were predominantly white British and more often female, and clonal diversity was possibly underestimated.

Assay used: immunoSEQ multiplex PCR; TCRdb lists only in-frame clones, some missing. The sample contains 160,000 or so clones, about 87% of which appear only once. This clonotype originated in an adult who received the MenACWY meningococcal vaccine as a control. The starting material was peripheral blood, obtained 28 days after the second dose of the MenACWY control vaccine. The chain joins TRBV7-3 to TRBJ2-5; 7 bases agree with TRBD2. The CDR3 protein is CASSFSGEETQYF. The CDR3 bases are TGTGCCAGCAGCTTCAGCGGGGAAGAGACCCAGTACTTC.